This TCR beta chain was observed in a study of CXCR3-negative and CXCR3-positive naive CD8 T cells. Study-wide points: Hydrophobicity of TRB CDR3s was greater in CXCR3-positive naive cells than in CXCR3-negative naive cells.

As regards this clonotype: Its antigen is unidentified.

Germline assignment: CDR1 SGHRS and CDR2 YFSETQ. The CDR3 runs 13 residues. Researchers prepared the TRB cDNA libraries using 5' RACE with UMI labels. Each CDR3 protein gets one entry in TCRdb, which reprocessed the 5' RACE reads and gives no DNA. The sample shows 130,000 to 150,000 distinct CDR3 sequences, and about 0.28% sits with its ten largest clones. The chain has TRBV5-1 and TRBJ1-1; TCRdb selects TRBD1, and the lack of DNA leaves this call unchecked. This sequence originates from a human donor in good health. Some clones in this sample may be carry-over from other donors' samples. The specimen sequenced was naive CXCR3+ CD8+ T cells from blood. Subset noted: CD45RO-CCR7+CD27+CD95- naive CD8+ T cells expressing CXCR3 (TNR3+). The CDR3 sequence is CASSSGVITEAFF.